This TCR beta chain was sequenced for a study of CD8+CD57+ T cells in acquired aplastic anemia. Across the study: The DNA of sorted CD4+ and CD8+ cells averaged 3.2 ug. Reads per healthy sample averaged approximately 10 million (CD4+) and some 11 million (CD8+).

Genomic DNA provided the template from which TCR beta VDJ and CDR3 profiles were obtained. One entry per CDR3 protein, called by TCRdb with MiXCR from the reads. The sample lists about 81,000 distinct CDR3 sequences, approximately 46% occurring once. Study-level results: Patients and controls shared about 27 CD8+ CDR3 sequences. The CD8+ Simpson's diversity of patients and controls was not significantly different.

Concerning this clonotype: The antigen is not known. No conserved phenylalanine or tryptophan is present at the end of the CDR3, so a read error is the likely explanation.

CDR3 length equals 13 residues. Germline V gives CDR1 MGHDK, CDR2 SYGVNS. This receptor was taken from a human donor in good health, serving as a control. The chain is built from TRBV25-1 and TRBJ1-1; D is ambiguous. Material: sorted CD4+, CD8+, or CD8+CD57+ T cells (not recorded which) from PBMCs. CDR3 sequence reads: CASRGGLNAEAFL. The CDR3 DNA follows: TGTGCCAGCAGGGGAGGGCTGAACGCTGAAGCTTTCCTT.